Listed here are 15 T cell receptor beta chains from one sample, sequenced in a study of blood T cells in healthy people across ages. Primers used in a second PCR of about 7 to 11 cycles were a sample-barcoded 5' primer and a J-beta primer mix. TCRdb reprocessed the 5' RACE reads via MiXCR and lists one record per CDR3 protein. The repertoire holds 730,000 or so distinct CDR3 sequences, with roughly 43% as singletons. Sequencing was done on a sample of blood. All receptors come from a man aged 80 or over in good health.

This chain links TRBV5-1 with TRBJ2-7, with 11 nucleotides matching TRBD1. The CDR3 runs 13 residues. V trimming: 4 bases; J trimming: 6 bases; junction bases outside the gene matches: 3. Germline values: CDR1 SGHRS, CDR2 YFSETQ. The CDR3 loop reads CASSDGTGGEQYF. The CDR3 nucleotides read TGCGCCAGCAGCGACGGGACAGGGGGCGAGCAGTACTTC.

The gene calls are TRBV27 and TRBJ2-3, with D maybe TRBD1 (6 bases). Germline V gives CDR1 MNHEY, CDR2 SMNVEV (reference sequence). Between the trimmed V and J ends, which lost 5 bases and 2 bases, there was a span of 26 bases. The CDR3 totals 19 residues. The CDR3 loop reads CASSPGDKIFRLDTDTQYF. CDR3 in DNA: TGTGCCAGCAGTCCCGGGGACAAAATATTTAGGCTGGACACAGATACGCAGTATTTT.

The chain joins TRBV5-1 to TRBJ2-2; 9 nucleotides agree with TRBD1. The CDR3 extends over 16 amino acids. Germline V gene data show CDR1 as SGHRS and CDR2 as YFSETQ. After removal of 4 bases from V and 7 bases from J, the junction contained 11 bases not matched to a gene. For the CDR3, the DNA is TGCGCCAGCAGCCTCCTAGGACAGGGGAAGGGCGGGGAGCTGTTTTTT. Translated, it gives CASSLLGQGKGGELFF.

The gene calls are TRBV11-2 and TRBJ2-7; no clear D gene. Germline CDR1 is SGHAT and CDR2 is FQNNGV. The CDR3 contains 14 residues. V was cut by 4 bases and J by 0 bases, with 10 bases left in between. The chain's CDR3 is CASSSSDTSYEQYF. The CDR3 DNA is TGTGCCAGCAGCTCCTCTGACACCTCCTACGAGCAGTACTTC.

This chain uses TRBV9 with TRBJ2-3, with 10 bases lining up with TRBD1. V shed 3 bases and J 2 bases; nucleotides not matched to a gene: 6. Germline values: CDR1 SGDLS, CDR2 YYNGEE. CDR3 size: 16 residues. As DNA, the CDR3 is TGTGCCAGCAGCGCCGGGACAGGGGCCTCCACAGATACGCAGTATTTT. It translates to CASSAGTGASTDTQYF.

This rearrangement joins TRBV6-1 to TRBJ1-1; 8 nucleotides agree with TRBD1. Germline CDR1 and CDR2: MNHNS and SASEGT. Germline trimming cut 3 bases from V and 0 bases from J; bases unmatched to any gene: 6. The CDR3 has 16 residues. The CDR3 spells CASSDPTGAMNTEAFF. The CDR3 bases are TGTGCCAGCAGTGATCCGACAGGGGCCATGAACACTGAAGCTTTCTTT.

The table lists this clonotype with a few counts. The chain joins TRBV4-1 to TRBJ2-3; 9 positions agree with TRBD1. The CDR3 is made up of 16 amino acids. The ends lost 0 bases at V and 0 bases at J; junction bases unmatched: 1. Germline values: CDR1 MGHRA, CDR2 YSYEKL. The CDR3 reads CASSQDGTGSTDTQYF. The CDR3 DNA sequence: TGCGCCAGCAGCCAAGACGGGACAGGGAGCACAGATACGCAGTATTTT.

This clonotype came up a few times. The gene calls are TRBV10-3 and TRBJ2-7, with TRBD1 identical over 11 bases. The CDR3 extends over 19 amino acids. Germline V gene lookup returns CDR1 ENHRY and CDR2 SYGVKD. J was trimmed by 0 bases and V by 2 bases; bases with no gene match: 12. The CDR3 sequence is CAISESLGTGGYRSYEQYF. The CDR3 coding sequence is TGTGCCATCAGTGAGAGTTTGGGGACAGGGGGTTATCGCTCCTACGAGCAGTACTTC.

The gene calls are TRBV2 and TRBJ1-5, with D perhaps matching TRBD1 (6 bases). CDR1 is SNHLY, CDR2 FYNNEI, per germline. The CDR3 loop spans 14 amino acids. V lost 6 bases and J lost 5, with 14 bases in between. CDR3 in DNA: TGTGCCAGCAGCCATGAGGCAGGGGATCAGCCCCAGCATTTT. Translation: CASSHEAGDQPQHF.

This sequence joins TRBV6-2 or TRBV6-3 and TRBJ2-7; TRBD2 might be the D (6 bases). The DNA end favors TRBJ2-1, so the J call may be wrong. From germline, CDR1 is MNHEY and CDR2 SVGEGT. This CDR3 has 14 residues. DNA of the CDR3: TGTGCCAGCACCCTGGGGACTGGTGTCAATGAGCAGTTCTTC. It translates to CASTLGTGVNEQFF.

This sequence joins TRBV20-1 and TRBJ2-5; 9 bases agree with TRBD2. J lost 5 bases, V lost 6 bases, and 13 bases had no gene match. Germline CDR1 is DFQATT and CDR2 is SNEGSKA (reference sequence). CDR3 length: 15 residues. The CDR3 here is CSARDSGLASETQYF. Written as DNA, the CDR3 is TGCAGTGCGAGGGATAGCGGACTAGCGTCCGAGACCCAGTACTTC.

The chain employs TRBV29-1 and TRBJ2-1, with TRBD2 as a possible D gene (5 bases). The end of the DNA aligns better with TRBJ2-7, so the J call may be wrong. Looked up from germline, CDR1 is SQVTM and CDR2 is ANQGSEA. The CDR3 is made up of 15 amino acids. CDR3 in amino acids: CSVELATQSYNEQYF. The CDR3 DNA reads as TGCAGCGTTGAACTAGCAACCCAGTCCTACAATGAGCAGTACTTC.

V usage is TRBV20-1 and J usage is TRBJ2-5; D not certain. Germline CDR1 and CDR2: DFQATT and SNEGSKA (reference sequence). With 2 bases removed from V and 1 base from J, the gap between germline ends came to 8 bases. The CDR3 is 13 residues long. The CDR3 nucleotides read TGCAGTGCTAGAAGGCCGTTCCAAGAGACCCAGTACTTC. Translation: CSARRPFQETQYF.

The genes are TRBV7-2 and TRBJ2-1, with D possibly being TRBD2 (6 bases). Between the trimmed V and J ends, which lost 6 bases and 3 bases, there was a span of 12 bases. The CDR3 is 14 amino acids. In germline, CDR1 is SGHTA, CDR2 FQGNSA. The CDR3 bases are TGTGCCAGCAGGGTGGGGGAGGACTACAATGAGCAGTTCTTC. Its translation: CASRVGEDYNEQFF.

This clonotype turned up a few times. The chain employs TRBV11-1 and TRBJ2-5; 10 bases align to TRBD1. Matching the DNA end better, TRBJ2-7 makes the J call doubtful. The CDR3 consists of 17 residues. CDR1 SGHAT and CDR2 FQDESV come from the germline V gene (reference sequence). The CDR3 is CASSSTRQGAQRYEQYF. The CDR3 DNA reads as TGTGCCAGCAGCTCAACCAGACAGGGGGCGCAGAGGTACGAGCAGTACTTC.